Listed below are T cell receptor beta chains from one sample, sequenced in a study of beta chain features in type 1 diabetes. Profiling relied on immunoSEQ multiplex PCR, and the TCRdb table lists in-frame clones only, not all of them. Among about 210,000 clones listed, approximately 11% were seen once. The sample consisted of central memory CD4+ T cells from blood. These receptors originate from a man aged 18-30 years in good health. Each CDR3 is given with its conserved first and last residue. The order of the fields is CDR3 protein, V gene, J gene.

CDR3 protein: CASSLATDTQYF
V gene: TRBV7-9
J gene: TRBJ2-3

CDR3 protein: CASSIRQGASSYGYTF
V gene: TRBV27
J gene: TRBJ1-2

CDR3 protein: CASSSRTGWDEKLFF
V gene: TRBV7-9
J gene: TRBJ1-4

CDR3 protein: CASSQAQGSGSSYNEQFF
V gene: TRBV5-4
J gene: TRBJ2-1

CDR3 protein: CASSLEWKDNEQFF
V gene: TRBV5-4
J gene: TRBJ2-1

CDR3 protein: CASGASGYNEQFF
V gene: TRBV7-2
J gene: TRBJ2-1

CDR3 protein: CASSLGRHNEQFF
V gene: TRBV7-8
J gene: TRBJ2-1

CDR3 protein: CASRVAGGPYNEQFF
V gene: TRBV25-1
J gene: TRBJ2-1

CDR3 protein: CASSDDSVIDTQYF
V gene: TRBV2
J gene: TRBJ2-3

CDR3 protein: CASSVGTLRTDTQYF
V gene: TRBV9
J gene: TRBJ2-3

CDR3 protein: CASSKRLAGGPWDEQFF
V gene: TRBV14
J gene: TRBJ2-1

CDR3 protein: CASSLGLAGGSNEQFF
V gene: TRBV7-6
J gene: TRBJ2-1

CDR3 protein: CASSLDFYEQYF
V gene: TRBV7-2
J gene: TRBJ2-7

CDR3 protein: CASSQVVLAAPQRETQYF
V gene: TRBV4-1
J gene: TRBJ2-5

CDR3 protein: CASSLTGIEQYF
V gene: TRBV5-1
J gene: TRBJ2-7

CDR3 protein: CSVDRTGYNYGYTF
V gene: TRBV29-1
J gene: TRBJ1-2

CDR3 protein: CASSNRDSTDTQYF
V gene: TRBV23-1
J gene: TRBJ2-3

CDR3 protein: CASRQRDRGIGELFF
V gene: TRBV4-2
J gene: TRBJ2-2

CDR3 protein: CASSHGGYNEQFF
V gene: TRBV18
J gene: TRBJ2-1

CDR3 protein: CASSRQTSAFTDTQYF
V gene: TRBV7-8
J gene: TRBJ2-3

CDR3 protein: CASSPLGRALLSSYEQYF
V gene: TRBV25-1
J gene: TRBJ2-7

CDR3 protein: CASSPWTSGSVTDTQYF
V gene: TRBV11-1
J gene: TRBJ2-3

CDR3 protein: CASSLALAGKDEQFF
V gene: TRBV7-9
J gene: TRBJ2-1

CDR3 protein: CASSQEVGWGGDGYTF
V gene: TRBV4-3
J gene: TRBJ1-2

CDR3 protein: CASRTGDYEQYF
V gene: TRBV6-5
J gene: TRBJ2-7

CDR3 protein: CASRKPGGGGNQPQHF
V gene: TRBV28
J gene: TRBJ1-5

CDR3 protein: CASSLLFLAGGSTDTQYF
V gene: TRBV7-2
J gene: TRBJ2-3

CDR3 protein: CASSSPGLGTEAFF
V gene: TRBV6-1
J gene: TRBJ1-1

CDR3 protein: CAISVGLAPDQETQYF
V gene: TRBV10-3
J gene: TRBJ2-5

CDR3 protein: CAWSLLATGSLGDTQYF
V gene: TRBV30
J gene: TRBJ2-3

CDR3 protein: CASSQGREAPKNIQYF
V gene: TRBV4-2
J gene: TRBJ2-4